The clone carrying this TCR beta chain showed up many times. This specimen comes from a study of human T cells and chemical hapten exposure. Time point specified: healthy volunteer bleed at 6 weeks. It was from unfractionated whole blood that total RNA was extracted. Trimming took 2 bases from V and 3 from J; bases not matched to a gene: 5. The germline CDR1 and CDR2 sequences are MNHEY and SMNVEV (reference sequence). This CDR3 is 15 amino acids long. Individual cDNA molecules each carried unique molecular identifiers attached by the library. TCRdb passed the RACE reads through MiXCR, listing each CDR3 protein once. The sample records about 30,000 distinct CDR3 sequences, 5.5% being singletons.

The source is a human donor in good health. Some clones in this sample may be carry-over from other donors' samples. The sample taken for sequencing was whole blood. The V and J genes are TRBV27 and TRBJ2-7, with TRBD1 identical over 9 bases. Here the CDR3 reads CASSLRDRVIYEQYF. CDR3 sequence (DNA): TGTGCCAGCAGTTTACGGGACAGGGTAATCTACGAGCAGTACTTC.